The next 26 T cell receptor beta chains were all read from a single sample in a study of shared clonotypes between healthy human individuals. Assay: immunoSEQ multiplex PCR; the TCRdb copy retains only in-frame clones and omits some. This sample carries about 2.3 million clones, over 90% of them seen once, and the ten largest clones take 0.3% to 0.4%. Sequenced sample: naive CD4+ T cells from PBMCs. Described subset: CD45RA+ positively selected. Receptors were obtained from a man between 18 and 35 years old in good health. Some clones in this sample may be carry-over from other donors' samples.

The chain couples TRBV19 to TRBJ2-7, with D possibly matching TRBD1 (6 bases). The V end lost 9 bases, the J end lost 1 base, and 13 bases lay between the germline ends. Germline V gene data show CDR1 as LNHDA and CDR2 as SQIVND (reference sequence). The CDR3 runs 13 residues. The CDR3 spells CASHERGSYEQYF. CDR3 nucleotides: TGTGCCAGCCATGAAAGGGGGTCCTACGAGCAGTACTTC.

The chain employs TRBV28 and TRBJ2-3; 7 nucleotides match TRBD2. The CDR3 has 18 amino acids. Trimming took 5 bases from V and 4 from J; bases not matched to a gene: 18. Germline V gene sequence: CDR1 MDHEN, CDR2 SYDVKM. The CDR3 loop is CASSLPLGGRGFPDTQYF. The CDR3 coding sequence is TGTGCCAGCAGTCTCCCCCTGGGGGGGAGGGGATTTCCAGATACGCAGTATTTT.

The V gene is TRBV5-1, the J gene TRBJ2-7; 8 bases match TRBD1. V trimming: 7 bases; J trimming: 2 bases; junction bases outside the gene matches: 20. Germline CDR1 and CDR2: SGHRS and YFSETQ. The CDR3 covers 18 residues. The chain's CDR3 is CASGSLLSGTGRPYEQYF. CDR3 nucleotides: TGCGCCAGCGGGTCCCTTCTATCCGGGACAGGCCGTCCCTACGAGCAGTACTTC.

This chain joins TRBV4-2 and TRBJ1-1; no clear D gene. CDR1 is LGHNA, CDR2 YNFKEQ, per germline. The CDR3 consists of 15 residues. V was trimmed by 0 bases and J by 5 bases, leaving 13 bases between them. The CDR3 nucleotides are TGTGCCAGCAGCCAAGATCCTACGGGCCTGACTGAAGCTTTCTTT. Amino acid sequence: CASSQDPTGLTEAFF.

Comments on this clone: Other DNA sequences in this sample translate to the same CDR3. The chain carries TRBV5-1 and TRBJ2-3; 15 bases fit TRBD2. The V and J ends lost 4 bases and 3 bases, in that order; junction bases with no gene match: 3. The germline V gene encodes CDR1 SGHRS and CDR2 YFSETQ. This CDR3 spans 16 amino acids. DNA for the CDR3: TGCGCCAGCAGCCAGGGACTAGCGGGGGGAACAGATACGCAGTATTTT. Its protein is CASSQGLAGGTDTQYF.

Comment on this clone: Other nucleotide sequences in the sample specify the same CDR3. The chain couples TRBV2 to TRBJ2-5; 8 nucleotides align to TRBD2. Trimming cost V 8 bases and J 5 bases; bases outside gene matches: 1. From germline, CDR1 is SNHLY and CDR2 FYNNEI. The CDR3 length is 11 residues. The CDR3 loop reads CASRGGETQYF. The DNA for the CDR3 is TGTGCCAGCCGCGGGGGGGAGACCCAGTACTTC.

The V gene is TRBV6-5, the J gene TRBJ2-7; D is ambiguous. Trimming left V 2 bases short and J 2 bases short, with 13 bases between. The CDR3 covers 15 residues. Germline loops: CDR1 MNHEY, CDR2 SVGAGI. CDR3 residues: CASSYRAAATYEQYF. Written as DNA, the CDR3 is TGTGCCAGCAGTTACCGGGCGGCTGCCACCTACGAGCAGTACTTC.

The J gene is TRBJ2-3, the V gene TRBV9; D unclear. CDR1 and CDR2 from the germline V gene are SGDLS and YYNGEE. V was clipped by 4 bases and J by 4 bases, with 10 bases between them. The CDR3 covers 13 residues. CDR3 in amino acids: CASSTISADTQYF. The CDR3 DNA sequence: TGTGCCAGCAGCACCATCTCGGCAGATACGCAGTATTTT.

The V gene is TRBV7-6, the J gene TRBJ2-2; TRBD2 matches at 11 bases. The V gene end was trimmed by 1 base and the J gene end by 1 base; junction bases not matched to a gene: 2. The CDR3 length is 17 residues. Germline V gives CDR1 SGHVS, CDR2 FNYEAQ. CDR3 in DNA: TGTGCCAGCAGCTTAGGGGGGACTAGCGGGAACACCGGGGAGCTGTTTTTT. Translation: CASSLGGTSGNTGELFF. The full variable domain, with the rest looked up from reference TRBV7-6 and TRBJ2-2, is GAGVSQSPRYKVTKRGQDVALRCDPISGHVSLYWYRQALGQGPEFLTYFNYEAQQDKSGLPNDRFSAERPEGSISTLTIQRTEQRDSAMYRCASSLGGTSGNTGELFFGEGSRLTVL.

V is TRBV15 and J is TRBJ1-5, with TRBD1 as a possible D gene (5 bases). Germline CDR1 reads LNHNV; CDR2 reads YYDKDF (reference sequence). V shed 5 bases and J shed 3 bases, with 14 bases lying between them. The CDR3 totals 15 residues. CDR3 DNA: TGTGCCACCAGCCCCCCGGGGGGGTACAATCAGCCCCAGCATTTT. Protein: CATSPPGGYNQPQHF.

Notes on this clone: Distinct nucleotide sequences in the sample also encode this CDR3. This rearrangement joins TRBV2 to TRBJ1-5; D is unresolved. CDR1 and CDR2 (germline): SNHLY, FYNNEI. Trimming stripped 8 bases from V and 7 bases from J, with 12 bases between. This CDR3 contains 12 residues. The CDR3 here is CASRRGNQPQHF. The CDR3 nucleotides are TGTGCCAGCCGGCGAGGGAACCAGCCCCAGCATTTT.

The J gene is TRBJ2-4, the V gene TRBV5-8; possibly TRBD1 for D (6 bases). V gave up 3 bases and J gave up 0 bases, with 22 bases separating them. CDR1 and CDR2 (germline): SGHTS, YDEGEE. The CDR3 is 19 amino acids. The CDR3 nucleotides read TGTGCCAGCAGCTCCCGGGACATCTTCTCTCAGCTAGCCAAAAACATTCAGTACTTC. Its translation: CASSSRDIFSQLAKNIQYF.

The rearrangement joins TRBV5-4 to TRBJ2-1, with a possible D match to TRBD2 (7 bases). V lost 4 bases and J lost 7, with 18 bases in between. This CDR3 spans 15 amino acids. CDR1 is SGHNT and CDR2 is YYREEE in the germline V gene (reference sequence). CDR3 loop: CASSARGGLGNEQFF. In DNA form, the CDR3 reads TGTGCCAGCAGCGCGAGGGGGGGGTTAGGGAATGAGCAGTTCTTC. The complete variable domain, with remaining parts taken from reference TRBV5-4 and TRBJ2-1, reads ETGVTQSPTHLIKTRGQQVTLRCSSQSGHNTVSWYQQALGQGPQFIFQYYREEENGRGNFPPRFSGLQFPNYSSELNVNALELDDSALYLCASSARGGLGNEQFFGPGTRLTVL.

The chain couples TRBV28 to TRBJ1-1; D not resolved. With 6 bases removed from V and 1 base from J, the gap between germline ends came to 12 bases. CDR1 is MDHEN, CDR2 SYDVKM, per germline. CDR3 length equals 14 residues. CDR3 nucleotide sequence: TGTGCCAGCAGCCTAGCGCCCGGGAACACTGAAGCTTTCTTT. Its translation is CASSLAPGNTEAFF.

The gene calls are TRBV19 and TRBJ2-3; no definite D call. This CDR3 comprises 16 residues. V lost 5 bases and J 0 bases, leaving 15 bases between the germline ends. Per germline, CDR1 LNHDA and CDR2 SQIVND (reference sequence). This CDR3 reads CASSRSLSSSTDTQYF. The CDR3 DNA reads as TGTGCCAGTAGTCGCAGCCTATCCTCTAGCACAGATACGCAGTATTTT.

Comments on this clone: This sample also contains other DNA sequences that code for the same CDR3. The chain joins TRBV5-1 to TRBJ2-3, with no clear D. V dropped 0 bases and J dropped 4 bases, with 9 bases sitting between them. The CDR3 extends over 14 amino acids. Germline V gene lookup returns CDR1 SGHRS and CDR2 YFSETQ. This CDR3 reads CASSLAGRPDTQYF. The CDR3 DNA reads as TGCGCCAGCAGCTTGGCCGGCAGGCCAGATACGCAGTATTTT.

The chain is built from TRBV2 and TRBJ2-7; D is possibly TRBD1 or TRBD2 (5 bases each). The CDR3 spans 14 residues. Per the germline V gene, CDR1 is SNHLY and CDR2 is FYNNEI. V gave up 6 bases and J gave up 6 bases, with 18 bases separating them. The CDR3 loop is CASRGRQGTSEQYF. Written as DNA, the CDR3 is TGTGCCAGCAGGGGACGGCAGGGCACTAGCGAGCAGTACTTC.

This rearrangement joins TRBV5-4 to TRBJ2-7; 8 nucleotides line up with TRBD2. This CDR3 is 18 amino acids long. Germline-derived CDR1 and CDR2 are SGHNT and YYREEE (reference sequence). Trimming removed 3 bases from V and 0 bases from J; junction bases left unmatched: 14. CDR3 loop: CASSSIPGTRGSSYEQYF. As DNA, the CDR3 is TGTGCCAGCAGCTCCATCCCCGGGACTAGGGGAAGCTCCTACGAGCAGTACTTC.

This rearrangement joins TRBV5-4 to TRBJ2-5; no firm D call. CDR1 is SGHNT and CDR2 is YYREEE in the germline V gene (reference sequence). There are 13 residues in the CDR3. The V gene lost 2 bases and the J gene lost 3 bases, with 8 bases spanning the gap. CDR3 in amino acids: CASSFDWEETQYF. CDR3 DNA sequence: TGTGCCAGCAGCTTCGACTGGGAAGAGACCCAGTACTTC.

This clone came up once. The V and J genes are TRBV7-8 and TRBJ1-1; D possibly corresponds to TRBD1 (5 bases). Trimming took 5 bases from V and 4 from J, leaving 14 bases between them. CDR1 is SGHVS, CDR2 FQNEAQ, per germline. CDR3 length: 14 amino acids. CDR3: CASSPPGAFTEAFF. In DNA form, the CDR3 reads TGTGCCAGCAGCCCCCCTGGGGCCTTCACTGAAGCTTTCTTT.

J is TRBJ2-1 and V is TRBV6-5, with D perhaps matching TRBD2 (7 bases). V lost 8 bases and J lost 0, with 11 bases in between. The CDR3 covers 14 residues. Germline loops: CDR1 MNHEY, CDR2 SVGAGI. CDR3 DNA: TGTGCCAGCCGGGGGGCGGGCTCCTACAATGAGCAGTTCTTC. As protein: CASRGAGSYNEQFF.

J is TRBJ1-1 and V is TRBV7-9, with D perhaps TRBD1 (5 bases). The CDR3 is made up of 16 amino acids. Germline CDR1 reads SEHNR; CDR2 reads FQNEAQ (reference sequence). The V end lost 1 base, the J end lost 10 bases, and 22 bases lay between the germline ends. CDR3 loop: CASSLEGYVAFGVAFF. In DNA, the CDR3 is TGTGCCAGCAGCTTAGAGGGGTATGTGGCATTCGGAGTAGCTTTCTTT.

The chain links TRBV30 to TRBJ1-2; perhaps TRBD1 as D (6 bases). CDR1 is GTSNPN and CDR2 is SVGIG in the germline V gene (reference sequence). Deletions cut 3 bases from V and 8 bases from J, with 16 bases between. This CDR3 has 13 amino acids. CDR3 protein: CAWSPLGGHGYTF. In DNA, the CDR3 is TGTGCCTGGAGCCCCCTTGGGGGACACGGCTACACCTTC.

The J gene is TRBJ1-1, the V gene TRBV9; 8 nucleotides align to TRBD1. Germline V gene lookup returns CDR1 SGDLS and CDR2 YYNGEE. This CDR3 has 13 residues. With V trimmed by 0 bases and J by 8 bases, 3 bases remained unmatched. The CDR3 reads CASSVEGDREAFF. The CDR3 DNA is TGTGCCAGCAGCGTAGAAGGGGACAGGGAAGCTTTCTTT.

For this clone: This CDR3 is also generated by other DNA sequences in the sample. The chain links TRBV5-1 to TRBJ1-1, with TRBD1 identical over 9 bases. The CDR3 runs to 14 residues. Germline values: CDR1 SGHRS, CDR2 YFSETQ. V shed 3 bases and J 5 bases; nucleotides not matched to a gene: 5. Here the CDR3 DNA reads TGCGCCAGCAGCTCACAGGGGGCGAGGACTGAAGCTTTCTTT. Protein sequence: CASSSQGARTEAFF.

V is TRBV29-1 and J is TRBJ1-2; D gene ambiguous. Looked up from germline, CDR1 is SQVTM and CDR2 is ANQGSEA. Trimming pared 6 bases from V and 4 bases from J, leaving 15 bases between. This CDR3 spans 13 amino acids. This chain's CDR3 is CSVAPLWGYGYTF. The DNA for the CDR3 is TGCAGCGTCGCCCCTCTTTGGGGCTATGGCTACACCTTC.